Listed here are 29 T cell receptor beta chains from one sample, sequenced in a study of neurological immune-mediated disorders (dated by TCRdb to between 2018 and 2020). Libraries were prepared through 5' RACE. Sequenced using an Illumina HiSeq 2500. Through fastp at Q25 and MiXCR, TCRdb rebuilt clones from the public reads, retaining in-frame beta chains. Identical CDR3 proteins give one entry, which carries the most common genes and DNA. The sample table records tens of thousands of distinct CDR3 sequences; about 9.4% of these occur just once. The ten top clones hold more than 1.5% of the sample. Sequencing used PBMCs. The origin of the receptors is a middle-aged man in good health.

This clonotype was picked up a small number of times. The J gene is TRBJ2-2, the V gene TRBV29-1; no firm D call. The V gene's germline CDR1 is SQVTM and CDR2 ANQGSEA. With 1 base removed from V and 0 bases from J, the gap between germline ends came to 9 bases. This CDR3 has 15 residues. The CDR3 here is CSVEVAVSNTGELFF. CDR3 bases: TGCAGCGTTGAAGTCGCAGTATCGAACACCGGGGAGCTGTTTTTT.

The genes are TRBV27 and TRBJ2-1; the match to TRBD2 covers 8 bases. The germline CDR1 and CDR2 sequences are MNHEY and SMNVEV (reference sequence). The junction had 9 bases not matched to a gene; V was cut back by 5 bases and J by 6 bases. The CDR3 extends over 15 amino acids. The chain's CDR3 is CASSKPGLGLNEQFF. The DNA for the CDR3 is TGTGCCAGCAGTAAACCGGGACTAGGCCTCAATGAGCAGTTCTTC.

Ten or more counts support this clonotype. The chain carries TRBV10-2 and TRBJ2-3; D unresolved. The V end lost 8 bases, the J end lost 2 bases, and 14 bases lay between the germline ends. The CDR3 totals 14 residues. Per germline, CDR1 WSHSY and CDR2 SAAADI. The CDR3 here is CASGHRAITDTQYF. For the CDR3, the DNA is TGCGCCAGCGGCCACCGGGCGATCACAGATACGCAGTATTTT.

This clonotype has at least ten counts. The chain combines TRBV7-2 with TRBJ1-2, with TRBD1 as a possible D gene (5 bases). The CDR3 contains 14 residues. Germline V lookup: CDR1 SGHTA, CDR2 FQGNSA. Trimming pared 3 bases from V and 5 bases from J, leaving 13 bases between. The CDR3 nucleotides are TGTGCCAGCAGCTTCCGGGACTCTTATTATGGCTACACCTTC. Amino acid sequence: CASSFRDSYYGYTF.

The table lists this clonotype with many counts. The V and J genes are TRBV15 and TRBJ2-1, with a weak D call TRBD2 (5 bases). Germline CDR1 and CDR2: LNHNV and YYDKDF (reference sequence). V was cut by 1 base and J by 0 bases, with 7 bases left in between. The CDR3 spans 15 residues. This chain's CDR3 is CATSRVGSSYNEQFF. CDR3 nucleotides: TGTGCCACCAGCAGAGTGGGGAGCTCCTACAATGAGCAGTTCTTC.

This clonotype was detected many times. This rearrangement joins TRBV7-9 to TRBJ2-5, with a tentative D call TRBD1 (6 bases). In germline, CDR1 is SEHNR, CDR2 FQNEAQ (reference sequence). The CDR3 is made up of 14 amino acids. V lost 6 bases, J lost 0 bases, and 11 bases lay in between. The CDR3 coding sequence is TGTGCCAGCAGGGTAGACAGGTACCAAGAGACCCAGTACTTC. Protein: CASRVDRYQETQYF.

The chain combines TRBV20-1 with TRBJ2-1, with 11 bases aligning to TRBD2. With 6 bases clipped from V and 9 bases from J, the junction kept 16 bases outside the gene matches. Germline-derived CDR1 and CDR2 are DFQATT and SNEGSKA (reference sequence). CDR3 length: 16 residues. CDR3 amino acids: CSAILAGARRGIEQFF. Here the CDR3 DNA reads TGCAGTGCAATACTAGCGGGGGCCCGCCGGGGTATTGAGCAGTTCTTC.

The genes are TRBV5-1 and TRBJ1-2; the D gene is possibly TRBD1 (5 bases). Trimming left V 7 bases short and J 2 bases short, with 9 bases between. CDR3 length: 12 amino acids. CDR1 and CDR2 from the germline V gene are SGHRS and YFSETQ. CDR3: CASGTGNYGYTF. The CDR3 DNA reads as TGCGCCAGCGGGACGGGGAACTATGGCTACACCTTC.

In its sample, this clonotype was seen many times. The chain employs TRBV10-3 and TRBJ1-2; TRBD1 matches at 9 bases. This CDR3 has 14 residues. Germline CDR1 is ENHRY and CDR2 is SYGVKD. The V gene end was trimmed by 11 bases and the J gene end by 6 bases; junction bases not matched to a gene: 13. The CDR3 nucleotides are TGTGCCCCCTCGTGGGACAGGGAATGGCATGGCTACACCTTC. The encoded protein is CAPSWDREWHGYTF.

This clonotype was detected many times. The V call is TRBV28, the J call TRBJ1-1; TRBD1 might be the D (5 bases). Between the trimmed V and J ends, which lost 4 bases and 7 bases, there was a span of 10 bases. CDR1 is MDHEN and CDR2 is SYDVKM in the germline V gene. This CDR3 contains 12 residues. CDR3 amino acids: CASSSGRVEAFF. For the CDR3, the DNA is TGTGCCAGCAGTTCGGGACGGGTTGAAGCTTTCTTT.

This clonotype has at least ten counts. DNA for the CDR3: TGTGCCAGCAGCCTCAACAGGGGGCATGAGCAGTTCTTC. Translation gives CASSLNRGHEQFF. The rearrangement joins TRBV7-3 to TRBJ2-1, with 9 bases identical to TRBD1. V was pared by 5 bases and J by 8 bases, with 4 bases of the junction left unmatched. Germline V gene sequence: CDR1 SGHTA, CDR2 FQGTGA. This CDR3 is 13 amino acids long.

This clonotype came up many times. J is TRBJ1-3 and V is TRBV6-5; unclear D gene. V shed 2 bases and J shed 16 bases, with 12 bases lying between them. The CDR3 is 11 residues long. The germline V gene encodes CDR1 MNHEY and CDR2 SVGAGI. CDR3 amino acids: CASSYLGRTYF. The CDR3 nucleotides read TGTGCCAGCAGTTACCTCGGACGTACGTATTTT.

This clonotype was seen only a few times. The chain is built from TRBV14 and TRBJ1-1, with D tentatively TRBD1 (5 bases). CDR1 is SGHDN and CDR2 is FVKESK in the germline V gene. The ends were cut back, 2 bases at V and 0 bases at J, with 13 bases in the middle. The CDR3 sequence is 16 residues long. The CDR3 DNA is TGTGCCAGCAGCCAATTTGTCACAGGTATGAACACTGAAGCTTTCTTT. This encodes CASSQFVTGMNTEAFF.

In this sample, this clonotype turned up many times. The genes are TRBV2 and TRBJ2-3, with a tentative D call TRBD2 (6 bases). The CDR3 contains 13 residues. The V and J ends lost 7 bases and 3 bases respectively, with 11 bases between them. Germline V gene data show CDR1 as SNHLY and CDR2 as FYNNEI. The CDR3 loop is CASTGGVTDTQYF. CDR3 nucleotides: TGTGCCAGCACAGGCGGGGTGACAGATACGCAGTATTTT.

The sample holds many counts of this clonotype. This chain joins TRBV29-1 and TRBJ2-5, with 7 positions matching TRBD2. Trimming removed 5 bases from V and 6 bases from J; junction bases left unmatched: 6. The CDR3 contains 12 residues. Germline lookup yields CDR1 SQVTM and CDR2 ANQGSEA. For the CDR3, the DNA is TGCAGCGTTCCGGGACTAACAAAGACCCAGTACTTC. It yields the protein CSVPGLTKTQYF.

This clonotype was detected ten times or more. The chain links TRBV28 to TRBJ2-1, with D possibly TRBD2 on 5 matching bases. V lost 2 bases and J lost 8, with 10 bases in between. The CDR3 has 13 amino acids. Germline loops: CDR1 MDHEN, CDR2 SYDVKM. The CDR3 loop is CASSLTGKDEQFF. The CDR3 DNA follows: TGTGCCAGCAGTTTAACGGGAAAGGATGAGCAGTTCTTC.

The sample holds many counts of this clonotype. The V and J genes are TRBV3-1 and TRBJ2-5; 16 bases line up with TRBD2. The CDR3 covers 17 residues. Germline CDR1 reads LGHDT; CDR2 reads YNNKEL (reference sequence). Unmatched junction bases numbered 4, after V lost 4 bases and J lost 2 bases. CDR3 in amino acids: CASSPGTSGGAQETQYF. CDR3 coding DNA: TGTGCCAGCAGCCCAGGGACTAGCGGGGGGGCTCAAGAGACCCAGTACTTC.

This clonotype was counted at least ten times. This chain links TRBV21-1 with TRBJ2-7; no check of the table's D call, TRBD2, against the DNA was made. TRBV21-1 is a recognized pseudogene. The CDR3 extends over 16 amino acids. The CDR3 region has the DNA TGTGCCAGCAGCAAAGAGCTAGCGGGGGGGTCCTACGAGCAGTACTTC. It codes for CASSKELAGGSYEQYF.

The chain couples TRBV11-2 to TRBJ2-7, with 14 bases lining up with TRBD2. Germline V gene sequence: CDR1 SGHAT, CDR2 FQNNGV. Trimming cost V 5 bases and J 0 bases; bases outside gene matches: 15. The CDR3 extends over 20 amino acids. CDR3 nucleotide sequence: TGTGCCAGCAGCCCAAATATCGGGACTAGCGGGAGACCCAGCTCCTACGAGCAGTACTTC. This encodes CASSPNIGTSGRPSSYEQYF.

This clonotype was observed at least ten times. The chain recombines TRBV11-2 with TRBJ1-1, with 7 positions matching TRBD1. Germline V gives CDR1 SGHAT, CDR2 FQNNGV. CDR3 length: 16 residues. Trimming removed 5 bases from V and 0 bases from J; junction bases left unmatched: 9. CDR3: CASSRGQQLLNTEAFF. CDR3 in DNA: TGTGCCAGCAGCCGGGGACAGCAACTCTTGAACACTGAAGCTTTCTTT.

This clonotype was found a few times. This clone may be a read error of a much larger clone one base away. The chain combines TRBV6-1 with TRBJ2-1; 7 nucleotides align to TRBD2. The ends lost 4 bases at V and 8 bases at J; junction bases unmatched: 14. The germline V gene encodes CDR1 MNHNS and CDR2 SASEGT. The CDR3 is 16 amino acids. The CDR3 coding sequence is TGTGCCAGCAGTGGCCCTTCGGAGGTAGCGGGCGATGAGCAGTTCTTC. It translates to CASSGPSEVAGDEQFF.

This clonotype came up many times. The J gene is TRBJ1-1, the V gene TRBV7-9; D not resolved. The germline gives CDR1 SEHNR, CDR2 FQNEAQ (reference sequence). Trimming left V 6 bases short and J 4 bases short, with 15 bases between. The CDR3 has 14 residues. Here the CDR3 reads CASSSTGVITEAFF. The DNA of the CDR3 is TGTGCCAGCAGTTCCACGGGCGTGATCACTGAAGCTTTCTTT.

This clonotype was seen repeatedly, ten times or more. The chain employs TRBV10-2 and TRBJ1-1, with D possibly TRBD1 on 6 matching bases. The length of the CDR3 is 13 residues. V dropped 5 bases and J dropped 3 bases, with 10 bases sitting between them. The germline V gene encodes CDR1 WSHSY and CDR2 SAAADI. The CDR3 coding sequence is TGCGCCAGCAGTAACAGGGATGACACTGAAGCTTTCTTT. Protein product: CASSNRDDTEAFF.

The table lists this clonotype with many counts. The chain joins TRBV10-3 to TRBJ2-7, with TRBD1 matching 9 bases. With 8 bases clipped from V and 1 base from J, the junction kept 3 bases outside the gene matches. The germline gives CDR1 ENHRY, CDR2 SYGVKD. CDR3 length: 13 amino acids. The CDR3 coding sequence is TGTGCCATCGGAGGGACAGGGTCCTACGAGCAGTACTTC. This translates into CAIGGTGSYEQYF.

At least ten counts were recorded for this clonotype. The J gene is TRBJ2-7, the V gene TRBV10-3; D perhaps matches TRBD1 (7 bases). The CDR3 sequence is 17 residues long. The germline CDR1 and CDR2 sequences are ENHRY and SYGVKD. The V end was cut by 2 bases, the J end by 7 bases, with 24 bases between. CDR3 residues: CAISEPRGTVEGQEQYF. DNA of the CDR3: TGTGCCATCAGTGAGCCCCGGGGGACAGTCGAAGGGCAAGAGCAGTACTTC.

This clonotype was seen repeatedly, ten times or more. CDR3 bases: TGTGCCAGCAGCCCGGGACTAGATTACAACAATGAGCAGTTCTTC. It yields the protein CASSPGLDYNNEQFF. The chain recombines TRBV27 with TRBJ2-1; 8 bases match TRBD2. V lost 6 bases, J lost 5 bases, and 9 bases stayed unmatched. The germline V gene encodes CDR1 MNHEY and CDR2 SMNVEV (reference sequence). CDR3 length: 15 amino acids.

This clonotype was detected a few times. The genes are TRBV6-1 and TRBJ2-5, with D possibly being TRBD1 (6 bases). V shed 0 bases and J shed 4 bases, with 15 bases lying between them. The length of the CDR3 is 16 residues. Germline CDR1 and CDR2: MNHNS and SASEGT. CDR3 in DNA: TGTGCCAGCAGTGAAGCGGCCTTATTACAGGGAGAGACCCAGTACTTC. Its protein is CASSEAALLQGETQYF.

There are many counts of this clonotype. CDR3 sequence (DNA): TGTGCCAGCAGTTTTGACAGGGGGCGGCCGAACACTGAAGCTTTCTTT. Translated, it gives CASSFDRGRPNTEAFF. The chain has TRBV12-3 or TRBV12-4 and TRBJ1-1, with 10 nucleotides matching TRBD1. V was pared by 3 bases and J by 1 base, with 5 bases of the junction left unmatched. The CDR3 covers 16 residues.

CDR3 residues: CASSLWSGRGGELFF. CDR3 nucleotide sequence: TGTGCCAGCAGCTTGTGGAGTGGGCGGGGCGGGGAGCTGTTTTTT. The rearrangement joins TRBV5-4 to TRBJ2-2, with a tentative D call TRBD2 (6 bases). Germline assignment: CDR1 SGHNT and CDR2 YYREEE (reference sequence). The CDR3 extends over 15 amino acids. V was clipped by 1 base and J by 7 bases, with 14 bases between them.